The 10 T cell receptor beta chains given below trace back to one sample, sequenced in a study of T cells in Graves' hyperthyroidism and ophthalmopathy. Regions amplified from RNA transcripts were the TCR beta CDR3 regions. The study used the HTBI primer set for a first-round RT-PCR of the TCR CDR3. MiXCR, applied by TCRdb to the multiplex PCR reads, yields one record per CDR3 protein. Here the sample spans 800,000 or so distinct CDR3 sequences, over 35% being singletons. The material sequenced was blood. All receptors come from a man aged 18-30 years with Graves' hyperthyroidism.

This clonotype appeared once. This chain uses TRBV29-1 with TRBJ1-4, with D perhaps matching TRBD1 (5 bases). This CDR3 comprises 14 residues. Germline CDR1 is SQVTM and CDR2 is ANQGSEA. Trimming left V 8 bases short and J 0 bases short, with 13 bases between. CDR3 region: CSLGPRATNEKLFF. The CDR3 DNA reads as TGCAGCCTGGGACCCAGAGCAACTAATGAAAAACTGTTTTTT.

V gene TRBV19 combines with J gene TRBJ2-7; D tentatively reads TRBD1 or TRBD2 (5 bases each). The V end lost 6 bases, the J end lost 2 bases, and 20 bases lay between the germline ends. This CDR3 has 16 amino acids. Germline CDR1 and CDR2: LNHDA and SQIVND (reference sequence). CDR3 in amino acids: CASSPIPGTAPYEQYF. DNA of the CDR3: TGTGCCAGTAGCCCCATCCCCGGGACGGCTCCCTACGAGCAGTACTTC.

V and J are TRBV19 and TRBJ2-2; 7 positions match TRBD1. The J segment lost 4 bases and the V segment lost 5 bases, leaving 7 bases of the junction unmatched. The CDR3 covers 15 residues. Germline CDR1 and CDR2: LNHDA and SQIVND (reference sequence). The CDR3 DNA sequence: TGTGCCAGTAGTCCAATGACAGGGAGCACCGGGGAGCTGTTTTTT. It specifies CASSPMTGSTGELFF.

CDR3 in DNA: TGCGCCAGCAGCTTGCGGAGAAATTCGAACACCGGGGAGCTGTTTTTT. Its protein product is CASSLRRNSNTGELFF. This chain joins TRBV5-1 and TRBJ2-2, with D unclear. V lost 1 base to trimming and J lost 0 bases, with 10 bases between them. This CDR3 has 16 residues. Germline CDR1 and CDR2: SGHRS and YFSETQ. The full variable domain, completed using reference TRBV5-1 and TRBJ2-2, is KAGVTQTPRYLIKTRGQQVTLSCSPISGHRSVSWYQQTPGQGLQFLFEYFSETQRNKGNFPGRFSGRQFSNSRSEMNVSTLELGDSALYLCASSLRRNSNTGELFFGEGSRLTVL.

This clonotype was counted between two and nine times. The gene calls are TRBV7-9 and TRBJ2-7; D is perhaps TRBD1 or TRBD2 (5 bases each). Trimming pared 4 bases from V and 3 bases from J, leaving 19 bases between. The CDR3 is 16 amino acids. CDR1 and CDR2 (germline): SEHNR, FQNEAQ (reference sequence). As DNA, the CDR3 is TGTGCCAGCAGCTCGACCACCGGGACCGAGGACTACGAGCAGTACTTC. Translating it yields CASSSTTGTEDYEQYF.

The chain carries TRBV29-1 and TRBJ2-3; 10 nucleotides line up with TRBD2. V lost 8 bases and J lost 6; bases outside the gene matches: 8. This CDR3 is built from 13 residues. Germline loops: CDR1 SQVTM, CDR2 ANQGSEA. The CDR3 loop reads CSHLAGGRDTQYF. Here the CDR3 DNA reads TGCAGCCACTTAGCGGGGGGCCGGGATACGCAGTATTTT.

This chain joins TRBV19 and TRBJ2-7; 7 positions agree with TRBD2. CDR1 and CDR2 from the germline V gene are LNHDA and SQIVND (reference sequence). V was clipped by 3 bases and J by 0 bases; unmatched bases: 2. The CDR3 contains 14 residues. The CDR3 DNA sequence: TGTGCCAGTAGTATGGCTAGCGGCTCCTACGAGCAGTACTTC. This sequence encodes CASSMASGSYEQYF.

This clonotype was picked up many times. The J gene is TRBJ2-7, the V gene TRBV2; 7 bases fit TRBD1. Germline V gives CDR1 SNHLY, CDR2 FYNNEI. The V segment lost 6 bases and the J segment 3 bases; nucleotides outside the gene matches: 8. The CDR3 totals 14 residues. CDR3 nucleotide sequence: TGTGCCAGCAGCCCCGGACAGGTCTACTACGAGCAGTACTTC. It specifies CASSPGQVYYEQYF.

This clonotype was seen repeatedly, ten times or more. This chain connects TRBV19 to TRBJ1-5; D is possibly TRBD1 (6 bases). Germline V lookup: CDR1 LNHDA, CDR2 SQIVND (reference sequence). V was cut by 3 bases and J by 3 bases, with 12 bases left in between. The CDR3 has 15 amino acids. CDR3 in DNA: TGTGCCAGTAGTATGGGGCAGGGGAACAATCAGCCCCAGCATTTT. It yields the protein CASSMGQGNNQPQHF. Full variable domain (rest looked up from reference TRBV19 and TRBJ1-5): DGGITQSPKYLFRKEGQNVTLSCEQNLNHDAMYWYRQDPGQGLRLIYYSQIVNDFQKGDIAEGYSVSREKKESFPLTVTSAQKNPTAFYLCASSMGQGNNQPQHFGDGTRLSIL.

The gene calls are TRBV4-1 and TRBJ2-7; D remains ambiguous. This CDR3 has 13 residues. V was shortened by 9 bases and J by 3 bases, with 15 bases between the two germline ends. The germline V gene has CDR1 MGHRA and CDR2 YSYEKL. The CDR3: CASGQRLLYEQYF. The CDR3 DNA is TGCGCCAGTGGTCAGAGACTTCTCTACGAGCAGTACTTC.